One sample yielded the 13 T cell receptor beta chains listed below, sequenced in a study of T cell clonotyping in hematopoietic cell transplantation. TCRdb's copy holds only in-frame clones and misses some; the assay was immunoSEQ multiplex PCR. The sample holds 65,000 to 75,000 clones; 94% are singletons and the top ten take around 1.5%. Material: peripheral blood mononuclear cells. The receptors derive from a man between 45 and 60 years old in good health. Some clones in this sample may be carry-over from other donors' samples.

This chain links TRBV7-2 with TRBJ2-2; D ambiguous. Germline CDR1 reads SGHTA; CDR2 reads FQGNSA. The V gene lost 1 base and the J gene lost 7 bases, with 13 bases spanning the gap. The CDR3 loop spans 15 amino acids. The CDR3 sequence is CASSLVPSPNGELFF. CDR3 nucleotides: TGTGCCAGCAGCTTAGTTCCCAGCCCCAACGGGGAGCTGTTTTTT.

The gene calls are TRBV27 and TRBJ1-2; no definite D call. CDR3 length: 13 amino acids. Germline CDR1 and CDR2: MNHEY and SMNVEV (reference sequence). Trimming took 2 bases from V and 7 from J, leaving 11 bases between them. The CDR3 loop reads CASSLNPSFGYTF. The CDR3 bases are TGTGCCAGCAGTTTAAACCCAAGTTTTGGCTACACCTTC.

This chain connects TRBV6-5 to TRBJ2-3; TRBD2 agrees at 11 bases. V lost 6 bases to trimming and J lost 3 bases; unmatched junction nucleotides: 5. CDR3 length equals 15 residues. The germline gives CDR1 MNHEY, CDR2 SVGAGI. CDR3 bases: TGTGCCAGCAGCCTACTAGCGGGAGTAACAGATACGCAGTATTTT. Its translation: CASSLLAGVTDTQYF.

CDR3 region: CASSPSQSLGFYEQYF. Written as DNA, the CDR3 is TGTGCCAGCAGCCCCTCCCAGTCCCTGGGGTTTTACGAGCAGTACTTC. The J gene is TRBJ2-7, the V gene TRBV9; D remains unclear. The CDR3 length is 16 residues. The V gene lost 4 bases and the J gene lost 4 bases, with 21 bases spanning the gap. Germline V gene sequence: CDR1 SGDLS, CDR2 YYNGEE.

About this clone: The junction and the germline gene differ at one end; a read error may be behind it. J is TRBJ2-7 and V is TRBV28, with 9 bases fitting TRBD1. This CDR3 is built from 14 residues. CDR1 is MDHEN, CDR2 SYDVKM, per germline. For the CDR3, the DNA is TGTGCCAGCAGTTTAATGGTGGACAGGGGAAACGTCGACTTC. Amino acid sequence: CASSLMVDRGNVDF.

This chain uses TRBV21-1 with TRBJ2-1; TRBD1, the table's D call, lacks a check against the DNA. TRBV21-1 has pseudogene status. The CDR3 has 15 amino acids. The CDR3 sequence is CASSQDRGSHNEQFF. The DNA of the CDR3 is TGTGCCAGCAGCCAGGACAGGGGGTCCCACAATGAGCAGTTCTTC.

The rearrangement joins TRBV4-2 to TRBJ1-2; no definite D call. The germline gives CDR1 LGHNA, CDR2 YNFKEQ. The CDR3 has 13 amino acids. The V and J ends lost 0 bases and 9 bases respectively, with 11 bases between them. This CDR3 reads CASSQDGSVSYTF. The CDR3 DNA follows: TGTGCCAGCAGCCAAGATGGGAGTGTGAGCTACACCTTC.

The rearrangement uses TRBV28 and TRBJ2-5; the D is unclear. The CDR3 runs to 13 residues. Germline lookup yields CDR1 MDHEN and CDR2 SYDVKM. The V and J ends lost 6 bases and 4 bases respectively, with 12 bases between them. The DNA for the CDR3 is TGTGCCAGCAGAGCGAGTCTGATAGAGACCCAGTACTTC. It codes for CASRASLIETQYF. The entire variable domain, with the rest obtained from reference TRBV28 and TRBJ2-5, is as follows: DVKVTQSSRYLVKRTGEKVFLECVQDMDHENMFWYRQDPGLGLRLIYFSYDVKMKEKGDIPEGYSVSREKKERFSLILESASTNQTSMYLCASRASLIETQYFGPGTRLLVL.

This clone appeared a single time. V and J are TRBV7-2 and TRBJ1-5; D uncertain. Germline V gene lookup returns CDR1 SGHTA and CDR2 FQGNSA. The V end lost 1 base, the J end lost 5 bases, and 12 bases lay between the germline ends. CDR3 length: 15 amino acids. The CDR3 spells CASSLVLFGDQPQHF. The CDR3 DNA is TGTGCCAGCAGCTTAGTATTATTTGGAGATCAGCCCCAGCATTTT.

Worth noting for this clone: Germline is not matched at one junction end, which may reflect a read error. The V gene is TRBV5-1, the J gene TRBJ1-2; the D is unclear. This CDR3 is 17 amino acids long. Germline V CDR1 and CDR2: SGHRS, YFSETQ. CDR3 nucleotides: TGCGCCAGCAGCTTGGGGGCAGCCGAACTAGCTAAGTATGGCTACACCTTC. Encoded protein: CASSLGAAELAKYGYTF.

The CDR3 DNA reads as TGTGCCAGCAGTCAGGGACAGGGGGCCTGGAAGCCCCAGCATTTT. Translating gives CASSQGQGAWKPQHF. This chain joins TRBV6-6 and TRBJ1-5; 12 nucleotides agree with TRBD1. Trimming removed 5 bases from V and 8 bases from J; junction bases left unmatched: 7. This CDR3 spans 15 amino acids. CDR1 and CDR2 (germline): MNHNY, SVGAGI (reference sequence).

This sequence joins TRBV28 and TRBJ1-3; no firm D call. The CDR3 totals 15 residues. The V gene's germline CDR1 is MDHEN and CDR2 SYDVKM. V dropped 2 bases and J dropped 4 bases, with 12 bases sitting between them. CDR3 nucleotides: TGTGCCAGCAGTTTAGGGAGGGCATTGGGAAACACCATATATTTT. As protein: CASSLGRALGNTIYF.

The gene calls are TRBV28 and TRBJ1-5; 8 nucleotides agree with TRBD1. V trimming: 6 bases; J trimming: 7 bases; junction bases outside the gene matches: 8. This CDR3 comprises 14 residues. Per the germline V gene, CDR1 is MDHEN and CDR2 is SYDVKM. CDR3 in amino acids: CASSLGQGRQPQHF. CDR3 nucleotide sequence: TGTGCCAGCAGCCTCGGACAGGGCCGACAGCCCCAGCATTTT.